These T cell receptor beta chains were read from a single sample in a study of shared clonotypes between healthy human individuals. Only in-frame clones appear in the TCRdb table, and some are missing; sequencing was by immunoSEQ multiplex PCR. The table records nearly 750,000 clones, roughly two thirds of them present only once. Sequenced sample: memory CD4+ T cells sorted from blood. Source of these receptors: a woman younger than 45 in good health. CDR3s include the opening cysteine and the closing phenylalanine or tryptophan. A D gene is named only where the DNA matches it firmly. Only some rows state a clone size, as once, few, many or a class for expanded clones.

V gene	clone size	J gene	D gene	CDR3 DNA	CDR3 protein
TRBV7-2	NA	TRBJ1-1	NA	TGTGCCAGCAGCTCACAGGGCATGAACACTGAAGCTTTCTTT	CASSSQGMNTEAFF
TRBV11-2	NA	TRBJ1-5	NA	TGTGCCAGCAGCCCCGGAATGCGGGGCGGACAGCCCCAGCATTTT	CASSPGMRGGQPQHF
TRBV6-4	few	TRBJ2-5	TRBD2	TGTGCCAGCAGTGCGACTAGCGGGAGTTCAGAGACCCAGTACTTC	CASSATSGSSETQYF
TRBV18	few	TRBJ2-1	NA	TGTGCCAGCTCACCGGACCTGAGCTCCTACAATGAGCAGTTCTTC	CASSPDLSSYNEQFF
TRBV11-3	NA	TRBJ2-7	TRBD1	TGTGCCAGCAGCTTTACAGGGGACTACGAGCAGTACTTC	CASSFTGDYEQYF
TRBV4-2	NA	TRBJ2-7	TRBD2	TGTGCCAGCAGCCAAGAATGGCTAGCGGGCACCTACGAGCAGTACTTC	CASSQEWLAGTYEQYF
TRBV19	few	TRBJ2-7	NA	TGTGCCAGTAGCCGCTATGCGGGACACTACGAGCAGTACTTC	CASSRYAGHYEQYF
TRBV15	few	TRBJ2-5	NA	TGTGCCACCAGCCCTTTGGCTAGTTTTGGAGAGACCCAGTACTTC	CATSPLASFGETQYF
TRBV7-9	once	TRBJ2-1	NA	TGTGCCAGCAGCCCAGGAGATCGCGAGGGTGAGCAGTTCTTC	CASSPGDREGEQFF
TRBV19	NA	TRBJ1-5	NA	TGTGCCAGTAATGGGGCAGGTCAGCCCCAGCATTTT	CASNGAGQPQHF
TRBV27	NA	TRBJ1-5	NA	TGTGCCAGCAGTTCCACAGTTTACAATCAGCCCCAGCATTTT	CASSSTVYNQPQHF
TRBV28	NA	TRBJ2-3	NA	TGTGCCAGCAGTCTAATATTGCAAGATACGCAGTATTTT	CASSLILQDTQYF